This TCR beta chain was documented in a study of vaccination and CD4 T cells after COVID-19. Treatment described: roughly 10-day PBMC culture with coronavirus spike peptide pools or control peptides (ViraFEST assay). With 1 base clipped from V and 3 bases from J, the junction kept 4 bases outside the gene matches. Germline lookup yields CDR1 SGHDT and CDR2 YYEEEE. The CDR3 has 14 amino acids. Concerning this clonotype itself: Its antigen is not known.

An Oncomine TCR Beta short-read assay was used to sequence the DNA from cultured CD4+ T cells. TCRdb recomputed calls from the PCR reads with MiXCR, one row per CDR3 protein. In the table there are about 19,000 distinct CDR3 sequences, under 60% of which are singletons. Sequencing was performed on CD4+ T cells from blood, cultured in vitro, taken after SARS-CoV-2 vaccination. The rearrangement links TRBV5-6 to TRBJ2-7; TRBD2 matches 7 bases. The TCR comes from a human donor who had recovered from COVID-19. The CDR3 sequence is CASSLLRDYYEQYF. CDR3 DNA: TGTGCCAGCAGCTTGTTGAGGGACTACTACGAGCAGTACTTC.